Listed here is a single T cell receptor beta chain. This specimen belongs to a study of PD-L1 blockade in urothelial cancer. Study as a whole: Among blood samples, the median T cell count was approximately 150,000.

The V gene lost 5 bases and the J gene lost 8 bases, with 15 bases spanning the gap. The germline V gene has CDR1 MDHEN and CDR2 SYDVKM. CDR3 length: 14 amino acids. TCRdb keeps only in-frame clones here, not all; method: immunoSEQ multiplex PCR. This sample has about 100,000 clones; about 85% occur once, and the top ten carry roughly 2.3%. Pretreatment sampling and on-treatment sampling together yielded between 1 and 8 samples for each patient. The rearrangement links TRBV28 to TRBJ2-2; D unresolved. This TCR derives from a man between 50 and 59 years old with urothelial cancer. The starting material was PBMCs, obtained around atezolizumab (anti-PD-L1) treatment. CDR3 protein: CASSPIARDGELFF. The DNA of the CDR3 is TGTGCCAGCAGTCCGATAGCTCGTGATGGGGAGCTGTTTTTT.